This TCR beta chain is drawn from a study of CD8 T cells in ankylosing spondylitis (dated by TCRdb to about 2017). Regarding the complete study: T cell receptor beta repertoires were profiled in healthy donors and ankylosing spondylitis patients so that disease-linked TCR variants could be found. In total, the full study cohort was made up of roughly 110 healthy donors and approximately 24 ankylosing spondylitis patients. Samples of peripheral blood were taken, and for ankylosing spondylitis patients, synovial fluid was collected as well.

Notes on this clonotype: The target of this receptor is not known. There are no base qualities to consult, and no much larger clone falls within one base.

TCRdb lists the instrument as Illumina HiSeq 2500. TCR beta libraries were prepared by quantitative 5'-RACE with molecular barcodes. As for the original processing: Disease-linked TCR variants were identified with a new computational method built on a probabilistic model of VDJ rearrangement. In-frame beta chains were kept once TCRdb had trimmed the public reads at Q25 with fastp and called clones with MiXCR. Here each entry gathers all rows of one CDR3 protein and keeps the most common genes and DNA. The V and J calls and clone size are TCRdb's, not the authors'. The sample table holds 250,000 or so distinct CDR3 sequences, of which about 10% were seen once. The ten most abundant clones make up under 8% of the sample. The germline V gene encodes CDR1 MNHNS and CDR2 SASEGT. Cut back by 6 bases and 3 bases, the V and J ends lie 14 bases apart. Spanning cysteine to phenylalanine, the CDR3 consists of 15 amino acids. Only CDR3 DNA is held: 45 bases, read in frame from base 1.

The study at large found these results: A CD8+ phenotype was shown by the disease-linked clones, which were found at relatively low frequencies in peripheral blood. Some TCR beta motif variants had previously been reported in synovial fluid and blood of reactive arthritis patients, which suggested common disease-initiation mechanisms. The disease-linked clones were reported to be significantly enriched in matched synovial fluid samples from ankylosing spondylitis patients. Blood from ankylosing spondylitis patients appeared to be characterized by a TCR beta motif made up of several highly homologous amino acid variants.

The sequencing sample was made of blood, either unsorted or a sorted T cell fraction (not recorded which). Recombination joined TRBV6-1 with TRBJ2-2; the D segment could be TRBD1, given 6 matching bases. The source of this sequence is a male donor with ankylosing spondylitis or in good health (not recorded which). The CDR3 protein is CASSGAGVHTGELFF. The nucleotide sequence reads TGTGCCAGCAGCGGGGCAGGGGTCCACACCGGGGAGCTGTTTTTT.